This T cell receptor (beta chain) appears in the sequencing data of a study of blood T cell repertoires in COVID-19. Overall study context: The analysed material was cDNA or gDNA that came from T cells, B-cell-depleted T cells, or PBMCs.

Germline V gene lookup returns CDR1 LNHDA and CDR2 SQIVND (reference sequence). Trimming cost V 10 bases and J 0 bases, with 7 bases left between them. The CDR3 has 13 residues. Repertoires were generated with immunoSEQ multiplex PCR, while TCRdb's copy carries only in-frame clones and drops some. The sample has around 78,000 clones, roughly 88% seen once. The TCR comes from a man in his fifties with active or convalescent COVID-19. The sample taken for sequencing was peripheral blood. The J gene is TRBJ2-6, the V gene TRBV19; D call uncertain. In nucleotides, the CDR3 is TGTGCCACCCAGAACTCTGGGGCCAACGTCCTGACTTTC. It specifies CATQNSGANVLTF.